Each of the 13 T cell receptor beta chains below was sequenced from the same sample in a study of blood T cell repertoires in COVID-19 (dated by TCRdb to between 2020 and 2021). Preparation of the library involved the immunoSEQ multiplex PCR assay. The table comes from immuneACCESS by way of TCRdb, which keeps in-frame sequences with V and J called. Part of the clones is missing from these tables; in studies checked, under half for an unresolved V gene and the rest for unknown reasons. In all, the sample holds around 270,000 clones, and 84% of those were seen once. In total, the top ten clones hold 1.5% to 1.7% of the sample. The sequenced material came from peripheral blood. These receptors all come from a woman aged 40-49 years who had recovered from COVID-19.

This chain connects TRBV9 to TRBJ1-1; D unclear. The CDR3 is 14 residues long. Germline CDR1 SGDLS, CDR2 YYNGEE. Trimming removed 4 bases at V and 2 bases at J, with 12 bases between. Here the CDR3 reads CASSSRTGNTEAFF. CDR3 bases: TGTGCCAGCAGCTCTCGGACGGGAAACACTGAAGCTTTCTTT.

The gene calls are TRBV3-1 (or the pseudogene TRBV3-2) and TRBJ2-1; D is possibly TRBD1 (5 bases). Trimming removed 0 bases from V and 1 base from J, with 10 bases in between. This CDR3 comprises 16 residues. CDR1 and CDR2 (germline): LGHDT, YNNKEL (reference sequence). The CDR3 reads CASSQDIGDSYNEQFF. The CDR3 coding sequence is TGTGCCAGCAGCCAAGATATAGGGGATTCCTACAATGAGCAGTTCTTC.

This chain uses TRBV6-5 with TRBJ2-3; TRBD2 matches at 9 bases. CDR3 size: 16 residues. Germline V lookup: CDR1 MNHEY, CDR2 SVGAGI. V was pared by 2 bases and J by 6 bases, with 9 bases of the junction left unmatched. CDR3: CASSYQPGLAGDTQYF. DNA of the CDR3: TGTGCCAGCAGTTACCAACCGGGACTAGCAGGGGATACGCAGTATTTT.

The chain joins TRBV5-6 to TRBJ2-3, with TRBD1 identical over 7 bases. J lost 1 base, V lost 4 bases, and 9 bases had no gene match. There are 16 residues in the CDR3. The germline gives CDR1 SGHDT, CDR2 YYEEEE. In nucleotides, the CDR3 is TGTGCCAGCAGCCCTCCGCACAGGGGACGCACAGATACGCAGTATTTT. Residues: CASSPPHRGRTDTQYF.

The chain employs TRBV2 and TRBJ1-2; 8 bases are shared with TRBD1. The CDR3 length is 15 residues. With V trimmed by 7 bases and J by 8 bases, 15 bases remained unmatched. CDR1 is SNHLY, CDR2 FYNNEI, per germline. CDR3 region: CASTILTTGAGGYTF. DNA for the CDR3: TGTGCCAGCACCATCTTGACGACAGGGGCCGGCGGCTACACCTTC.

CDR3: CAWNIRGGRADTQYF. For the CDR3, the DNA is TGTGCCTGGAACATACGGGGGGGCAGGGCAGATACGCAGTATTTT. V usage is TRBV30 and J usage is TRBJ2-3, with 8 bases identical to TRBD2. Germline loops: CDR1 GTSNPN, CDR2 SVGIG (reference sequence). V was clipped by 4 bases and J by 4 bases; unmatched bases: 10. The CDR3 totals 15 residues.

The J gene is TRBJ1-5, the V gene TRBV19; D is possibly TRBD1 (5 bases). Germline assignment: CDR1 LNHDA and CDR2 SQIVND (reference sequence). V dropped 1 base and J dropped 6 bases, with 10 bases sitting between them. CDR3 length equals 14 residues. This chain's CDR3 is CASSIVREGQPQHF. The DNA for the CDR3 is TGTGCCAGTAGTATAGTCAGGGAAGGTCAGCCCCAGCATTTT.

A single count supports this clone. The rearrangement joins TRBV2 to TRBJ2-1, with 11 positions matching TRBD1. V dropped 5 bases and J dropped 8; count of bases not matched to a gene: 11. Germline V CDR1 and CDR2: SNHLY, FYNNEI. The CDR3 loop spans 16 amino acids. CDR3 region: CASSTHRDRGIHEQFF. CDR3 nucleotide sequence: TGTGCCAGCAGTACTCATAGGGACAGGGGGATTCATGAGCAGTTCTTC.

This clone was seen once. The chain is built from TRBV28 and TRBJ2-7; 8 nucleotides align to TRBD1. Germline V gene data show CDR1 as MDHEN and CDR2 as SYDVKM. J lost 2 bases, V lost 7 bases, and 7 bases had no gene match. This CDR3 is built from 14 residues. CDR3 sequence (DNA): TGTGCCAGCAACCGCCCGGACAGGGCCTACGAGCAGTACTTC. Translated: CASNRPDRAYEQYF.

The rearrangement uses TRBV14 and TRBJ1-2, with TRBD1 identical over 12 bases. This CDR3 comprises 17 residues. J gave up 3 bases and V 1 base, and 6 bases lay outside the gene matches. Per germline, CDR1 SGHDN and CDR2 FVKESK. CDR3 nucleotides: TGTGCCAGCAGCCAAGGACCGGGACAGGGGGCCGACTATGGCTACACCTTC. It is translated as CASSQGPGQGADYGYTF. Together with reference TRBV14 and TRBJ1-2, the CDR3 gives the full variable domain: EAGVTQFPSHSVIEKGQTVTLRCDPISGHDNLYWYRRVMGKEIKFLLHFVKESKQDESGMPNNRFLAERTGGTYSTLKVQPAELEDSGVYFCASSQGPGQGADYGYTFGSGTRLTVV.

V usage is TRBV24-1 and J usage is TRBJ1-5; D unresolved. The CDR3 contains 15 residues. Trimming removed 4 bases from V and 5 bases from J, with 14 bases in between. Looked up from germline, CDR1 is KGHDR and CDR2 is SFDVKD. CDR3 sequence reads: CATSDSGRIHQPQHF. The DNA for the CDR3 is TGTGCCACCAGTGACTCGGGTAGGATCCATCAGCCCCAGCATTTT.

The V gene is TRBV28, the J gene TRBJ1-2; the match to TRBD1 covers 7 bases. The CDR3 consists of 14 residues. Germline values: CDR1 MDHEN, CDR2 SYDVKM. Trimming removed 6 bases from V and 2 bases from J; junction bases left unmatched: 6. For the CDR3, the DNA is TGTGCCAGCAGGCCGGGACAGACAAACTATGGCTACACCTTC. Translated: CASRPGQTNYGYTF.

The chain has TRBV29-1 and TRBJ1-1; perhaps TRBD1 as D (5 bases). V lost 7 bases, J lost 4 bases, and 13 bases lay in between. In germline, CDR1 is SQVTM, CDR2 ANQGSEA. The CDR3 has 12 amino acids. In DNA, the CDR3 is TGCAGCGCACCCTCCCAGGGCACTGAAGCTTTCTTT. This gives the protein CSAPSQGTEAFF.